The 10 T cell receptor beta chains listed next were all sequenced from one sample in a study of blood T cell repertoires in COVID-19. Libraries were prepared by immunoSEQ multiplex PCR; TCRdb keeps only in-frame clonotypes and omits some of them. Of approximately 400,000 clones listed, more than 70% are singletons. Material for sequencing was PBMCs or T cells enriched from blood (not recorded which). The receptor set was obtained from a man younger than 45 who had recovered from COVID-19.

This clone is a singleton in its sample. The V call is TRBV23-1, the J call TRBJ1-2; 10 bases agree with TRBD1. TRBV23-1 is an open reading frame whose function is uncertain. The junction had 11 bases not matched to a gene; V was cut back by 0 bases and J by 4 bases. The CDR3 length is 18 residues. The CDR3: CASSQSSIGQGEGYGYTF. The CDR3 DNA sequence: TGCGCCAGCAGTCAATCGAGTATCGGACAGGGGGAGGGCTATGGCTACACCTTC.

The chain joins TRBV5-3 to TRBJ2-7; unclear D gene. TRBV5-3 is annotated as an ORF whose role is uncertain. This CDR3 spans 11 amino acids. The V end was cut by 4 bases, the J end by 3 bases, with 5 bases between. The CDR3 DNA follows: TGTGCCAGAAGCCTTAGCTACGAGCAGTACTTC. Its translation: CARSLSYEQYF.

V usage is TRBV4-1 and J usage is TRBJ2-2, with D tentatively TRBD1 (6 bases). Germline-derived CDR1 and CDR2 are MGHRA and YSYEKL. Trimming left V 1 base short and J 4 bases short, with 10 bases between. The CDR3 is made up of 15 amino acids. The CDR3 region has the DNA TGCGCCAGCAGCCAAGTAGGGGGTGGCACCGGGGAGCTGTTTTTT. This translates into CASSQVGGGTGELFF.

The chain combines TRBV20-1 with TRBJ1-1, with a tentative D call TRBD1 (5 bases). CDR3 length: 11 residues. Germline CDR1 DFQATT, CDR2 SNEGSKA (reference sequence). V gave up 4 bases and J gave up 8 bases, with 11 bases separating them. The CDR3 DNA follows: TGCAGTGCTACGAGGAGGGACGAAGCTTTCTTT. Protein sequence: CSATRRDEAFF.

V gene TRBV18 combines with J gene TRBJ2-3; 12 bases are shared with TRBD2. The CDR3 consists of 15 residues. After removal of 3 bases from V and 5 bases from J, the junction contained 3 bases not matched to a gene. Per the germline V gene, CDR1 is KGHSH and CDR2 is LQKENI. The CDR3 region has the DNA TGTGCCAGCTCACCCACTAGCGGGGGGAGAGATACGCAGTATTTT. This translates into CASSPTSGGRDTQYF.

The J gene is TRBJ2-3, the V gene TRBV19, with 9 bases fitting TRBD1. The junction had 15 bases not matched to a gene; V was cut back by 4 bases and J by 4 bases. The length of the CDR3 is 18 residues. The germline V gene encodes CDR1 LNHDA and CDR2 SQIVND (reference sequence). Here the CDR3 reads CASSTYGQGRLGPDTQYF. CDR3 sequence (DNA): TGTGCCAGTAGTACCTACGGACAGGGGAGGCTGGGACCAGATACGCAGTATTTT.

This clone was found once. V gene TRBV6-5 combines with J gene TRBJ1-5; TRBD1 might be the D (6 bases). The CDR3 is 13 residues long. In germline, CDR1 is MNHEY, CDR2 SVGAGI. V was shortened by 8 bases and J by 4 bases, with 12 bases between the two germline ends. In DNA form, the CDR3 reads TGTGCCAGCCGGCAGGACAGTAATCAGCCCCAGCATTTT. Amino acid sequence: CASRQDSNQPQHF.

The J gene is TRBJ1-2, the V gene TRBV7-8; 7 bases line up with TRBD1. Trimming at V came to 5 bases and at J to 7 bases, leaving 13 bases not matched to a gene. Germline V gives CDR1 SGHVS, CDR2 FQNEAQ. CDR3 length: 15 amino acids. The CDR3 here is CASSIHRDSVSGYTF. CDR3 DNA sequence: TGTGCCAGCAGCATTCACCGGGACAGCGTCTCTGGCTACACCTTC.

The chain is built from TRBV9 and TRBJ2-1; possibly TRBD1 for D (5 bases). The V gene lost 4 bases and the J gene lost 9 bases, with 14 bases spanning the gap. The CDR3 has 13 residues. Per the germline V gene, CDR1 is SGDLS and CDR2 is YYNGEE. CDR3 region: CASSFSRTSEQFF. DNA for the CDR3: TGTGCCAGCAGCTTCTCTAGGACAAGTGAGCAGTTCTTC. Full variable domain (rest looked up from reference TRBV9 and TRBJ2-1): DSGVTQTPKHLITATGQRVTLRCSPRSGDLSVYWYQQSLDQGLQFLIQYYNGEERAKGNILERFSAQQFPDLHSELNLSSLELGDSALYFCASSFSRTSEQFFGPGTRLTVL.

The chain links TRBV5-1 to TRBJ1-2; D is possibly TRBD1 (5 bases). Germline V lookup: CDR1 SGHRS, CDR2 YFSETQ. The CDR3 runs 12 residues. V lost 4 bases, J lost 7 bases, and 11 bases lay in between. The DNA of the CDR3 is TGCGCCAGCAGCCACCAAAGGGGTGGCTACACCTTC. Translating gives CASSHQRGGYTF.